Listed below are T cell receptor beta chains from one sample, sequenced in a study of a mutant IDH1 vaccine in newly diagnosed glioma. Measured with immunoSEQ multiplex PCR; TCRdb has only the in-frame clones, and not every one. This sample carries roughly 40,000 clones, approximately 91% of them seen once, and the ten largest clones take 2.6%. For these TCRs, the target antigens are not known. Material: PBMCs, obtained from a glioma patient whose treatment included an IDH1 peptide vaccine. These receptors were obtained from a man over 45 with glioma. CDR3s include the opening cysteine and the closing phenylalanine or tryptophan. The D gene is left open where the match is weak. Size is stated for part of the rows, as once, few or many counts, or as a class when the clone is expanded.

TRBJ2-7,TRBV7-8,NA,NA,TGTGCCAGCAGCTTAGGATACCTCCCCTACGAGCAGTACTTC,CASSLGYLPYEQYF
TRBJ1-1,TRBV19,NA,NA,TGTGCCAGTAGTTCTAAGGTTTACACTGAAGCTTTCTTT,CASSSKVYTEAFF
TRBJ1-1,TRBV10-3,NA,TRBD1,TGTGCCATCAGTATGACAGGGTTGGACACTGAAGCTTTCTTT,CAISMTGLDTEAFF
TRBJ1-5,TRBV7-6,NA,NA,TGTGCCAGCAGCCAAACGACAGGAGGAAATCAGCCCCAGCATTTT,CASSQTTGGNQPQHF
TRBJ1-2,TRBV19,NA,NA,TGTGCCAGTAGTATTCGGTTGGGGGTCGCGTATGGCTACACCTTC,CASSIRLGVAYGYTF
TRBJ2-7,TRBV6-1,once,NA,TGTGCCAGCAGTGAAGCTCAAGGTTCCCATAGACAGTACTTTTCCTACGAGCAGTACTTC,CASSEAQGSHRQYFSYEQYF
TRBJ1-2,TRBV7-8,once,NA,TGTGCCAGCAGCTCCTGGGCCTTGGGGGAGAACTATGGCTACACCTTC,CASSSWALGENYGYTF
TRBJ2-7,TRBV7-3,NA,NA,TGTGCCAGCAGCTTAACGCCGCTAGCCTCCTACGAGCAGTACTTC,CASSLTPLASYEQYF
TRBJ2-7,TRBV18,NA,TRBD1,TGTGCCAGCGCCCGACAGGGAGTCGGCGAGCAGTACTTC,CASARQGVGEQYF
TRBJ1-2,TRBV4-1,NA,NA,TGCGCCAGCAGCCAAGGACCGGACAGCCATGGCTACACCTTC,CASSQGPDSHGYTF
TRBJ2-2,TRBV5-1,few,NA,TGCGCCAGCAGCTTGGGGGCAGCTTCGACCGGGGAGCTGTTTTTT,CASSLGAASTGELFF
TRBJ2-3,TRBV18,NA,TRBD1,TGTGCCAGCTCACCACGGACAGGGAACACAGATACGCAGTATTTT,CASSPRTGNTDTQYF
TRBJ1-2,TRBV2,NA,NA,TGTGCCAGCAGTGAAGGCCGGCCGGCGAATGGCTACACCTTC,CASSEGRPANGYTF
TRBJ2-5,TRBV6-1,NA,NA,TGTGCCAGCGGTCGGACAGGGAGGGGAGGGGAGACCCAGTACTTC,CASGRTGRGGETQYF
TRBJ1-2,TRBV29-1,NA,NA,TGCAGCGTTGAAGATCTGGTGCAGGGAGAAGGCTACACCTTC,CSVEDLVQGEGYTF
TRBJ2-1,TRBV7-2,NA,NA,TGTGCCAGCAGCTTCCCGGGGGTGGGCTCCTACAATGAGCAGTTCTTC,CASSFPGVGSYNEQFF
TRBJ2-2,TRBV11-2,NA,NA,TGTGCCAGCAGCTTAAGTTCAGCCGGGGAGCTGTTTTTT,CASSLSSAGELFF
TRBJ2-7,TRBV9,NA,TRBD1,TGTGCCAGCAGCCTCACGGGACAGGGTTCCTACGAGCAGTACTTC,CASSLTGQGSYEQYF
TRBJ2-7,TRBV7-2,NA,NA,TGTGCCAGCAGCTTAGTACAGACCCGCTCCTACGAGCAGTACTTC,CASSLVQTRSYEQYF
TRBJ2-3,TRBV29-1,NA,NA,TGCAGCGTTTGGTGGGGGAGCACAGATACGCAGTATTTT,CSVWWGSTDTQYF
TRBJ2-5,TRBV10-1,NA,NA,TGCGCCAGCAGTGTGGGGGCGCGGGGAGAGACCCAGTACTTC,CASSVGARGETQYF
TRBJ1-2,TRBV5-4,NA,NA,TGTGCCAGCAGCTGGCGGGACGGATATAACTATGGCTACACCTTC,CASSWRDGYNYGYTF
TRBJ1-6,TRBV18,NA,NA,TGTGCCAGCTCACCACTCTCAGACAGTAGCCTCCACTTT,CASSPLSDSSLHF
TRBJ1-2,TRBV7-2,NA,NA,TGTGCCAGCAGCTTAGCAGGGGAGGGAAATGGCTACACCTTC,CASSLAGEGNGYTF
TRBJ2-7,TRBV29-1,NA,TRBD2,TGCAGCGTACATCGGACTAGCGGGAGGGCCGCCGAGCAGTACTTC,CSVHRTSGRAAEQYF
TRBJ1-5,TRBV6-5,NA,NA,TGTGCCAGCAGTTTTGGGGAATATAGCAATCAGCCCCAGCATTTT,CASSFGEYSNQPQHF
TRBJ1-5,TRBV5-1,few,NA,TGCGCCAGCAGCTTGGGATCACATAATCAGCCCCAGCATTTT,CASSLGSHNQPQHF
TRBJ1-5,TRBV2,few,NA,TGTGCCAGCAACGGACAGCTCAAGAGTCAGCCCCAGCATTTT,CASNGQLKSQPQHF
TRBJ1-4,TRBV4-1,once,NA,TGCGCCAGCAGCCAAGAAGATCGAGGACGTAATGAAAAACTGTTTTTT,CASSQEDRGRNEKLFF
TRBJ2-3,TRBV9,NA,NA,TGTGCCAGCAGCTCCCCCCTCGGGGGGCTAACCATCACAGATACGCAGTATTTT,CASSSPLGGLTITDTQYF
TRBJ2-1,TRBV4-2,NA,TRBD2,TGTGCCAGCAGCCAAGATCGGCTAGCGGGACCCTATGAGCAGTTCTTC,CASSQDRLAGPYEQFF
TRBJ2-5,TRBV9,NA,NA,TGTGCCAGCAGCGTAGACTCGTACCAAGAGACCCAGTACTTC,CASSVDSYQETQYF
TRBJ1-1,TRBV7-8,NA,TRBD1,TGTGCCAGCAGCGTCGACAGGGGGAACACTGAAGCTTTCTTT,CASSVDRGNTEAFF
TRBJ1-6,TRBV19,NA,NA,TGTGCCAGTAGTATTTGGGGACCGAATAATTCACCCCTCCACTTT,CASSIWGPNNSPLHF
TRBJ1-2,TRBV29-1,NA,TRBD1,TGCAGCGCAAACCAGGGGGTCAATGGCTACACCTTC,CSANQGVNGYTF
TRBJ1-5,TRBV19,NA,NA,TGTGCCAGTAGTCGGAGCGGTCAGCCCCAGCATTTT,CASSRSGQPQHF
TRBJ2-7,TRBV29-1,NA,NA,TGCAGCGCCCAGGGACGGCAATCCTACGAGCAGTACTTC,CSAQGRQSYEQYF
TRBJ1-1,TRBV18,NA,NA,TGTGCCAGCTCACCAGAGACCCGGGGCGCTGAAGCTTTCTTT,CASSPETRGAEAFF
TRBJ2-7,TRBV6-5,once,TRBD2,TGTGCCAGCAGACCTAGGACTAGCGGGGGCTACGAGCAGTACTTC,CASRPRTSGGYEQYF
TRBJ2-2,TRBV16,NA,NA,TGTGCCAGCAGCCAATCTCGATCATTCACCGGGGAGCTGTTTTTT,CASSQSRSFTGELFF
TRBJ2-7,TRBV5-5,NA,NA,TGTGCCAGCAGCTCCCGATCGGACAGCTACGAGCAGTACTTC,CASSSRSDSYEQYF
TRBJ2-7,TRBV10-3,NA,NA,TGTGCCATCGGATACTACGAGCAGTACTTC,CAIGYYEQYF
TRBJ1-4,TRBV7-2,NA,TRBD1,TGTGCCAGCAGCTTAAGCCGAGGGGGCTCTGAAAAACTGTTTTTT,CASSLSRGGSEKLFF
TRBJ1-2,TRBV5-5,NA,NA,TGTGCCAGCAGCTCCGCGGTCTTGGGATTCGACTATGGCTACACCTTC,CASSSAVLGFDYGYTF
TRBJ2-7,TRBV4-1,NA,TRBD1,TGCGCCAGCAGCCGCCGCGTGGGGACAGACAACTACGAGCAGTACTTC,CASSRRVGTDNYEQYF
TRBJ1-2,TRBV4-1,NA,NA,TGCGCCAGCAGCCACTCGATGGACAGTGCAGGAGGCTACACCTTC,CASSHSMDSAGGYTF
TRBJ2-5,TRBV20-1,NA,NA,TGCAGTGCTAGAAGTGGGGAGACCCAGTACTTC,CSARSGETQYF
TRBJ1-4,TRBV9,once,NA,TGTGCCAGCAGCGTAGCTCTAGAAGGGCCCGAGCGGGAAAAACTGTTTTTT,CASSVALEGPEREKLFF
TRBJ2-5,TRBV6-5,NA,NA,TGTGCCAGCAGTTACTTGTCCCGCCGGGAGACCCAGTACTTC,CASSYLSRRETQYF
TRBJ1-5,TRBV6-5,few,NA,TGTGCCAGCAGTCTCGCGAGCATCAATCAGCCCCAGCATTTT,CASSLASINQPQHF
TRBJ2-2,TRBV6-7,NA,NA,TGTGCCAGCGCGCATCTAGCGCCGAACACCGGGGAGCTGTTTTTT,CASAHLAPNTGELFF
TRBJ1-5,TRBV18,NA,TRBD1,TGTGCCAGCTCTCGCGGACAGGGTCCAAGTCAGCCCCAGCATTTT,CASSRGQGPSQPQHF
TRBJ2-7,TRBV27,NA,NA,TGTGCCAGCAGTTTAGATGCCGGCTCCTACGAGCAGTACTTC,CASSLDAGSYEQYF
TRBJ1-1,TRBV6-1,NA,NA,TGTGCCAGCAGTGAAAGGGGTGACACTGAAGCTTTCTTT,CASSERGDTEAFF
TRBJ2-7,TRBV11-2,NA,NA,TGTGCCAGCAGCTGGGGGGCCTACGAGCAGTACTTC,CASSWGAYEQYF
TRBJ2-1,TRBV11-3,NA,TRBD2,TGTGCCAGCAGCTCAGGACTAGCGGGGGTAGGTGAGCAGTTCTTC,CASSSGLAGVGEQFF
TRBJ1-5,TRBV6-5,NA,TRBD1,TGTGCCAGCAAACTTTCGACAGGGCTCAATCAGCCCCAGCATTTT,CASKLSTGLNQPQHF
TRBJ1-2,TRBV7-3,NA,NA,TGTGCCAGCAGCTTGAGCGGCAGGGGAGACGGCTACACCTTC,CASSLSGRGDGYTF
TRBJ1-2,TRBV6-1,once,TRBD1,TGTGCCAGCAGTACGGGACAGAACTATGGCTACACCTTC,CASSTGQNYGYTF